A selection of T cell receptor beta chains follows, all from one sample in a study of blood T cell repertoires in COVID-19. Assay: immunoSEQ multiplex PCR; the TCRdb copy retains only in-frame clones and omits some. In the table there are roughly 250,000 clones, approximately 89% of which are singletons. The sequencing sample was made of PBMCs or T cells enriched from blood (not recorded which). The source of these receptors is a woman in her forties who had been exposed to COVID-19. CDR3s include the opening cysteine and the closing phenylalanine or tryptophan. Fields, in order: CDR3 protein, CDR3 DNA, D gene, clone size, V gene, J gene. D genes are given only for firm matches. Only some rows state a clone size, as once, few, many or a class for expanded clones.

CDR3 protein: CASNAGGAFF
CDR3 DNA: TGTGCCAGCAATGCTGGGGGGGCTTTCTTT
D gene: -
clone size: -
V gene: TRBV28
J gene: TRBJ1-1

CDR3 protein: CASSVGGSGELFF
CDR3 DNA: TGTGCCAGCAGCGTCGGAGGGTCGGGGGAGCTGTTTTTT
D gene: -
clone size: -
V gene: TRBV9
J gene: TRBJ2-2

CDR3 protein: CASSWTGGDTEAFF
CDR3 DNA: TGTGCCAGCAGTTGGACAGGGGGAGACACTGAAGCTTTCTTT
D gene: TRBD1
clone size: -
V gene: TRBV6-2/TRBV6-3
J gene: TRBJ1-1

CDR3 protein: CASSHDRGDQDTQYF
CDR3 DNA: TGCGCCAGCAGCCATGACCGGGGGGATCAGGATACGCAGTATTTT
D gene: TRBD2
clone size: once
V gene: TRBV4-1
J gene: TRBJ2-3

CDR3 protein: CASSQQLREEQFF
CDR3 DNA: TGCGCCAGCAGCCAACAACTTCGGGAGGAGCAGTTCTTC
D gene: -
clone size: -
V gene: TRBV4-1
J gene: TRBJ2-1

CDR3 protein: CASTAGSSGNTIYF
CDR3 DNA: TGTGCCAGCACTGCGGGGAGCTCTGGAAACACCATATATTTT
D gene: -
clone size: -
V gene: TRBV11-2
J gene: TRBJ1-3

CDR3 protein: CASSVGPSGSNEQFF
CDR3 DNA: TGTGCCAGCAGCGTAGGTCCTAGCGGGAGCAATGAGCAGTTCTTC
D gene: TRBD2
clone size: -
V gene: TRBV9
J gene: TRBJ2-1

CDR3 protein: CASSLVSGKSGELFF
CDR3 DNA: TGTGCCAGCAGCTTAGTTTCGGGGAAATCCGGGGAGCTGTTTTTT
D gene: -
clone size: -
V gene: TRBV7-2
J gene: TRBJ2-2

CDR3 protein: CASTTQGFSNQPQHF
CDR3 DNA: TGTGCCAGCACCACACAGGGCTTTAGCAATCAGCCCCAGCATTTT
D gene: -
clone size: once
V gene: TRBV19
J gene: TRBJ1-5

CDR3 protein: CATTTSANLVNEQFF
CDR3 DNA: TGTGCCACCACAACTAGCGCCAATCTGGTCAATGAGCAGTTCTTC
D gene: TRBD2
clone size: few
V gene: TRBV5-4
J gene: TRBJ2-1

CDR3 protein: CARGGPGQGANNYGYTF
CDR3 DNA: TGTGCCAGGGGTGGGCCGGGACAGGGGGCGAACAACTATGGCTACACCTTC
D gene: TRBD1
clone size: -
V gene: TRBV28
J gene: TRBJ1-2

CDR3 protein: CASSLVVAGSGNTIYF
CDR3 DNA: TGTGCCAGCAGCTTAGTGGTGGCGGGTTCTGGAAACACCATATATTTT
D gene: -
clone size: once
V gene: TRBV7-8
J gene: TRBJ1-3

CDR3 protein: CAWSSNLGNQPQHF
CDR3 DNA: TGTGCCTGGAGTTCAAACTTAGGCAATCAGCCCCAGCATTTT
D gene: -
clone size: -
V gene: TRBV30
J gene: TRBJ1-5

CDR3 protein: CAWSVRGGSGQPQHF
CDR3 DNA: TGTGCCTGGAGTGTACGAGGGGGCTCAGGTCAGCCCCAGCATTTT
D gene: TRBD1
clone size: -
V gene: TRBV30
J gene: TRBJ1-5

CDR3 protein: CASSIVAGPNQPQHF
CDR3 DNA: TGTGCCAGTAGTATAGTTGCAGGTCCTAATCAGCCCCAGCATTTT
D gene: -
clone size: -
V gene: TRBV19
J gene: TRBJ1-5

CDR3 protein: CASSSQGGDSPLHF
CDR3 DNA: TGTGCCAGCAGTTCCCAGGGAGGGGATTCACCCCTCCACTTT
D gene: -
clone size: -
V gene: TRBV27
J gene: TRBJ1-6

CDR3 protein: CATGDSPRYEQYF
CDR3 DNA: TGTGCCACAGGGGACAGCCCGAGGTACGAGCAGTACTTC
D gene: TRBD1
clone size: -
V gene: TRBV19
J gene: TRBJ2-7

CDR3 protein: CASSQGGGSYEQYF
CDR3 DNA: TGCGCCAGCAGCCAAGGCGGAGGGAGTTACGAGCAGTACTTC
D gene: -
clone size: once
V gene: TRBV4-3
J gene: TRBJ2-7

CDR3 protein: CASSHSGATYQPQHF
CDR3 DNA: TGTGCCAGCAGCCACAGTGGGGCGACATATCAGCCCCAGCATTTT
D gene: -
clone size: -
V gene: TRBV7-2
J gene: TRBJ1-5

CDR3 protein: CASSSYGGYGYTF
CDR3 DNA: TGTGCCAGCAGTAGTTACGGGGGCTATGGCTACACCTTC
D gene: -
clone size: -
V gene: TRBV27
J gene: TRBJ1-2

CDR3 protein: CASSYGQTAGSNQPQHF
CDR3 DNA: TGTGCCAGCAGTTACGGACAGACGGCAGGGAGCAATCAGCCCCAGCATTTT
D gene: -
clone size: -
V gene: TRBV6-2/TRBV6-3
J gene: TRBJ1-5

CDR3 protein: CASIRGSGNQPQHF
CDR3 DNA: TGTGCCAGCATCAGGGGGTCGGGCAATCAGCCCCAGCATTTT
D gene: TRBD1
clone size: -
V gene: TRBV28
J gene: TRBJ1-5

CDR3 protein: CASSRSRGDTQYF
CDR3 DNA: TGTGCCAGCAGCCGTAGCCGGGGAGATACGCAGTATTTT
D gene: -
clone size: -
V gene: TRBV7-2
J gene: TRBJ2-3

CDR3 protein: CASSLWPQVAETQYF
CDR3 DNA: TGTGCCAGCAGCTTATGGCCACAGGTGGCGGAGACCCAGTACTTC
D gene: -
clone size: -
V gene: TRBV7-6
J gene: TRBJ2-5

CDR3 protein: CASSSSGGRDEQFF
CDR3 DNA: TGTGCCAGCAGCTCCAGCGGGGGCCGGGATGAGCAGTTCTTC
D gene: TRBD2
clone size: -
V gene: TRBV9
J gene: TRBJ2-1

CDR3 protein: CASSQDRIPYSNQPQHF
CDR3 DNA: TGCGCCAGCAGCCAAGACAGGATACCCTATAGCAATCAGCCCCAGCATTTT
D gene: -
clone size: once
V gene: TRBV4-1
J gene: TRBJ1-5

CDR3 protein: CASTEGEGQPQHF
CDR3 DNA: TGTGCCAGCACCGAAGGGGAAGGTCAGCCCCAGCATTTT
D gene: -
clone size: -
V gene: TRBV2
J gene: TRBJ1-5

CDR3 protein: CASSPQLAGYTDTQYF
CDR3 DNA: TGTGCCAGCAGCCCGCAACTAGCGGGGTACACAGATACGCAGTATTTT
D gene: TRBD2
clone size: -
V gene: TRBV7-3
J gene: TRBJ2-3

CDR3 protein: CASSIDSSQPQHF
CDR3 DNA: TGTGCCAGTAGTATCGACAGTAGTCAGCCCCAGCATTTT
D gene: -
clone size: -
V gene: TRBV19
J gene: TRBJ1-5